This T cell receptor (beta chain) was recorded in a study of blood T cell repertoires in COVID-19 (dated by TCRdb to the early 2020s). For the study in its entirety: The collaborator samples originated in the United States, Italy and Spain and spanned the acute and convalescent phases of COVID-19. Samples came from the ongoing ImmuneRACE study (first 160 participants) plus 1,254 subjects from 6 global collaborators. Where HLA class I and class II types were available, the types were taken from metadata supplied by the sample provider, not from assay-based typing. The material from the prospective study consisted of cDNA or gDNA derived from T cells, B-cell-depleted T cells, or PBMCs. The sample metadata nearly always contained a de-identified subject ID, COVID-19 status, age in years and sex. The repertoires were made available in a free public database intended to serve as a resource for research on the immune response to SARS-CoV-2. Deeply sampled blood TCRbeta repertoires from subjects exposed to, actively infected with, or recovered from COVID-19 were included in the dataset.

This clone appeared a single time. There is no known antigen for this receptor. No base-level quality is on record; no much larger clone is a single base apart. V has 3 bases trimmed and J has 10 bases trimmed; junction bases matching no gene number 9. The CDR3 sequence holds 16 residues, the cysteine and phenylalanine included. The sequence is cut down to CDR3 DNA, 48 bases in frame from base 1. The germline V gene yields MDHEN for CDR1 and SYDVKM for CDR2. TCRbeta CDR3 regions were amplified from genomic DNA using the immunoSEQ Assay, a bias-controlled multiplex PCR. The study's processing was this. The number of nucleated cells in each sample was estimated from the amplification of reference gene primers within the assay. To quantify the absolute abundance of each unique TCRbeta CDR3 rearrangement, sequence reads were collapsed and filtered. For each sample, productive Simpson clonality was calculated as the square root of Simpson's diversity index across productive rearrangements. What TCRdb holds here is the immuneACCESS table cut down to in-frame rearrangements. Part of the clones is not present; checked against another copy, under half of the missing clones reflect an unresolved V gene, and the others are unexplained. That table supplies the V and J calls and clone size; D and trimming were determined from the DNA. This sample gives around 290,000 clones in total; approximately 85% of them show up just once. The ten largest clones take up approximately 1% of the sample.

Enrolling through a virtual design, the prospective study's participants ranged in age from roughly 18 to 95 years and lived across roughly 23 United States geographic areas. In the prospective study, cohorts were assigned on the basis of participant-reported clinical history obtained from a screening survey and a study questionnaire. ImmuneRACE Cohort 3 recovered participants were defined by two consecutive negative NP/OP PCR tests, healthcare professional clearance, or symptom resolution. In the prospective study, whole blood, serum and a nasopharyngeal or oropharyngeal swab were collected from each participant by mobile phlebotomists. Participants in the prospective study had the option to provide additional blood draws and questionnaires over a roughly two-month period. Blood samples from the prospective study were shipped frozen or at room temperature prior to DNA extraction. General conclusions and limits of the study: The amount of clinical and demographic metadata varied by source and participant and was provided uncurated.

This TCR was recovered from a woman aged 25 to 39 who had recovered from COVID-19. The specimen was PBMCs or T cells enriched from blood (not recorded which). The chain is encoded by TRBV28 joined to TRBJ2-1; TRBD2 aligns with 13 central bases. The nucleotides read TGTGCCAGCAGTTTCTCCGGACTAGCGGGAGTTAGGGAGCAGTTCTTC. It translates to CASSFSGLAGVREQFF.